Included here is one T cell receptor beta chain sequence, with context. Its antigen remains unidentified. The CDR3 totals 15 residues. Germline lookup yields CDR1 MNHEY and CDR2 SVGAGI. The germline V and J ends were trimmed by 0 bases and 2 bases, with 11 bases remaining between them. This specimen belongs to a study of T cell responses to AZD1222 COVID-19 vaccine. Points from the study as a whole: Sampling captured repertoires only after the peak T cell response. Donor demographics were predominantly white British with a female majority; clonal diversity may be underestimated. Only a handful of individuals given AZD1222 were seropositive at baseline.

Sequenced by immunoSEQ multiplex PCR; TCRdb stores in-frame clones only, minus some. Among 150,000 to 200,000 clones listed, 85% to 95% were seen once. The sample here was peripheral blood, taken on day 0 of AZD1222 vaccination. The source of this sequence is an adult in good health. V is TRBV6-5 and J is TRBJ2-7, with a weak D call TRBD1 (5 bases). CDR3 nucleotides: TGTGCCAGCAGTTACTCGAATAACAGGCCCTACGAGCAGTACTTC. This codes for CASSYSNNRPYEQYF.